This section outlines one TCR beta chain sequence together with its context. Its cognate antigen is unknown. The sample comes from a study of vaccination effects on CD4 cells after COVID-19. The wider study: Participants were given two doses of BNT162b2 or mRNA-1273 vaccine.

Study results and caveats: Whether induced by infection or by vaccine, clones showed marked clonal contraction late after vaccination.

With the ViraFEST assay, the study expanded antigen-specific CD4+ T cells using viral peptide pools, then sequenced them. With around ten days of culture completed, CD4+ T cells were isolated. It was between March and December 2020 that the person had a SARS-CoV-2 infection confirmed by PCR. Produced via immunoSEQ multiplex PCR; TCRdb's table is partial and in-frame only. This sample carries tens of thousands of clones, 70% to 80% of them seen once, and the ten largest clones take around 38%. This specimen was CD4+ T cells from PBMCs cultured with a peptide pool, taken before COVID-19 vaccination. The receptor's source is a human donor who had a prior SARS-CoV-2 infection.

CDR3 protein: CASSKGQGDSPLHF. CDR3 nucleotides: TGTGCCAGCAGCAAAGGACAGGGTGATTCACCCCTCCACTTT. V and J are TRBV9 and TRBJ1-6; 8 positions match TRBD1. The germline gives CDR1 SGDLS, CDR2 YYNGEE. V dropped 4 bases and J dropped 8; count of bases not matched to a gene: 5. The CDR3 has 14 amino acids.